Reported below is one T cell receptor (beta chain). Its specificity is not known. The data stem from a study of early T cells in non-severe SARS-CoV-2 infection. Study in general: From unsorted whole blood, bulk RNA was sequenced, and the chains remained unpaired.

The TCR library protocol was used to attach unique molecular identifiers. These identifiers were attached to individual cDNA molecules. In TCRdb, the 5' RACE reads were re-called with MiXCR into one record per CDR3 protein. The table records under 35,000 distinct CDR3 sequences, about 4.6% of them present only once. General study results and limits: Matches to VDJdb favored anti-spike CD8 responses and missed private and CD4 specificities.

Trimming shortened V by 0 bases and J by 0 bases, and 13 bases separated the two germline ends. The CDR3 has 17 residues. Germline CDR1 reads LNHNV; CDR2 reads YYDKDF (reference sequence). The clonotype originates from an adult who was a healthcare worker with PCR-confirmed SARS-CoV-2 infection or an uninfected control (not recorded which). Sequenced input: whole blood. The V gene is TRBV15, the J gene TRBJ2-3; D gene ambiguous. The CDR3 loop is CATSRDGVQTSTDTQYF. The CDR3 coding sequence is TGTGCCACCAGCAGAGATGGGGTACAGACTAGCACAGATACGCAGTATTTT. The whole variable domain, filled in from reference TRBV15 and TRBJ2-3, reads DAMVIQNPRYQVTQFGKPVTLSCSQTLNHNVMYWYQQKSSQAPKLLFHYYDKDFNNEADTPDNFQSRRPNTSFCFLDIRSPGLGDTAMYLCATSRDGVQTSTDTQYFGPGTRLTVL.